This T cell receptor beta chain was retrieved from a study of blood T cell repertoires in COVID-19. Germline V gene lookup returns CDR1 SEHNR and CDR2 FQNEAQ (reference sequence). V lost 8 bases and J 8 bases, leaving 21 bases between the germline ends. The CDR3 sequence is 14 residues long. Some clones are missing from TCRdb's copy, which holds only in-frame ones; the method was immunoSEQ multiplex PCR. The sample records 98,000 or so clones, roughly nine tenths being singletons. Seattle patient enrollment occurred during active infection, with longitudinal follow-up thereafter. This TCR derives from a man between 60 and 75 years old with COVID-19, enrolled during active disease. V and J are TRBV7-9 and TRBJ1-2; D not resolved. The sequenced sample consisted of peripheral blood. The CDR3 DNA sequence: TGTGCCAGCTCCCCCCGGGATAGTTTGGGAGGCTACACCTTC. As protein: CASSPRDSLGGYTF.